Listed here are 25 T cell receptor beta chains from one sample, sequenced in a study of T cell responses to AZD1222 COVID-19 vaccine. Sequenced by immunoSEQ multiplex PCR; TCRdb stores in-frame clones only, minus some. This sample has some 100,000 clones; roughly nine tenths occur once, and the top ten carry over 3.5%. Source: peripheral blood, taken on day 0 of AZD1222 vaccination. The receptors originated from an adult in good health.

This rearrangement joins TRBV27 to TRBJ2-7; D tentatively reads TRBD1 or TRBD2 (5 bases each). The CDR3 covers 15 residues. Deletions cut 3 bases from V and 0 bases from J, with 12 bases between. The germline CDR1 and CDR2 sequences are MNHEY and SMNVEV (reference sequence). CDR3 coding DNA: TGTGCCAGCAGTTTGGTCCCAGGGACCTCCTACGAGCAGTACTTC. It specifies CASSLVPGTSYEQYF.

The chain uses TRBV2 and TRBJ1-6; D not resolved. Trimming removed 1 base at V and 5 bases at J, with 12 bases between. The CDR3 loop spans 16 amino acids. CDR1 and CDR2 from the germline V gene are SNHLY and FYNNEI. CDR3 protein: CASSEGQFGNNSPLHF. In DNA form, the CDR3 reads TGTGCCAGCAGTGAAGGTCAGTTCGGAAATAATTCACCCCTCCACTTT.

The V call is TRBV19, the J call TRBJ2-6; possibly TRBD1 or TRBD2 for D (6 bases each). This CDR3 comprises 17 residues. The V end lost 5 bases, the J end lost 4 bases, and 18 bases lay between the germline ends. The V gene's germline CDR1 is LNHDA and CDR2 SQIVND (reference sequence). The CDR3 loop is CASSSRGALSGANVLTF. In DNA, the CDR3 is TGTGCCAGTAGTTCGAGGGGGGCCCTCTCCGGGGCCAACGTCCTGACTTTC.

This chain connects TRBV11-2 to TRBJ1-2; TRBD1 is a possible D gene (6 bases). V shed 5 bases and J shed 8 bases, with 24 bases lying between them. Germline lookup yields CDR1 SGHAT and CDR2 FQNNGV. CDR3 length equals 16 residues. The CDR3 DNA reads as TGTGCCAGCAGCGTCAGGGGCTACCCGGCGCCTCGGGGCTACACCTTC. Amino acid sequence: CASSVRGYPAPRGYTF.

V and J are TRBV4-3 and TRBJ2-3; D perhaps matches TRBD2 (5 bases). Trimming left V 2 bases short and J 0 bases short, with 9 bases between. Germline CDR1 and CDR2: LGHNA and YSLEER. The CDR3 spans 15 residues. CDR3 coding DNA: TGCGCCAGCAGCCAAAGGAGGACTAGCACAGATACGCAGTATTTT. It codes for CASSQRRTSTDTQYF.

In DNA, the CDR3 is TGTGCCAGCAGTTACGTTCCGGGGGCGGGTGAGCAGTACTTC. Translation gives CASSYVPGAGEQYF. The genes are TRBV6-5 and TRBJ2-7, with D possibly being TRBD1 or TRBD2 (6 bases each). The germline gives CDR1 MNHEY, CDR2 SVGAGI. The CDR3 extends over 14 amino acids. V lost 2 bases and J lost 7, with 15 bases in between.

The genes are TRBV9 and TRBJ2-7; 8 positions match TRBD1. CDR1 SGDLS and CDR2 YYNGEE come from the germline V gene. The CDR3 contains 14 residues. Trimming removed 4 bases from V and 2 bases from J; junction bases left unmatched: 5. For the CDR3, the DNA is TGTGCCAGCAGCCCGCGACAGGGGACCTACGAGCAGTACTTC. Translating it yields CASSPRQGTYEQYF.

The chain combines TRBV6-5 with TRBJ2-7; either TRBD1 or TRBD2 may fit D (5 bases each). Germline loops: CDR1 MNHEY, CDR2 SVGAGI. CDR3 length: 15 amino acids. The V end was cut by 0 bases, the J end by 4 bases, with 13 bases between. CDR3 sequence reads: CASSYSSGTVYEQYF. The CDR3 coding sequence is TGTGCCAGCAGTTACTCCTCAGGGACCGTTTACGAGCAGTACTTC.

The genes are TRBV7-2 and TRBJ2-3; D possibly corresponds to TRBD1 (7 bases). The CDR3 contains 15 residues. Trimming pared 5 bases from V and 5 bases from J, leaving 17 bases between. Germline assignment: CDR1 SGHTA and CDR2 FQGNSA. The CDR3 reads CASSGGGPLGDTQYF. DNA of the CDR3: TGTGCCAGCAGCGGAGGGGGCCCCTTAGGAGATACGCAGTATTTT.

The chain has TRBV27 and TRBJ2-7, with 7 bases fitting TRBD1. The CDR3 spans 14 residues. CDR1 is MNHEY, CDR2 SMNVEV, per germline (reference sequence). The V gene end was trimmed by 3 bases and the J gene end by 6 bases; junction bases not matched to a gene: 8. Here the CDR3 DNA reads TGTGCCAGCAGTTTCTTGCAGGGGGTACCCGAGCAGTACTTC. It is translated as CASSFLQGVPEQYF.

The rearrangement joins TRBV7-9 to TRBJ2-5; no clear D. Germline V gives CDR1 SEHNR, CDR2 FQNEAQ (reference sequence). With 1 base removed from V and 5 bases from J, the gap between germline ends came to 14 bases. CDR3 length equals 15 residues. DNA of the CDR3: TGTGCCAGCAGCTTAGGGGGTCGGACGATGGAGACCCAGTACTTC. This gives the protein CASSLGGRTMETQYF.

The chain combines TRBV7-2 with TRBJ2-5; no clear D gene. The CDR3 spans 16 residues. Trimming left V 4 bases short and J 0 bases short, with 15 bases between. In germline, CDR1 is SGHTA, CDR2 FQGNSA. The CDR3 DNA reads TGTGCCAGCAGCTCATTCGGGTCGGCCTACCAAGAGACCCAGTACTTC. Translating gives CASSSFGSAYQETQYF.

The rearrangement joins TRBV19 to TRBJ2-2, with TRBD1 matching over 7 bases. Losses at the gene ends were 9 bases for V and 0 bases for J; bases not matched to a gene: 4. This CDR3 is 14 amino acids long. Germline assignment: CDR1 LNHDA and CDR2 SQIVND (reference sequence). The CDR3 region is CASQDRSNTGELFF. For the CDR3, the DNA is TGTGCCAGCCAGGACAGGTCGAACACCGGGGAGCTGTTTTTT.

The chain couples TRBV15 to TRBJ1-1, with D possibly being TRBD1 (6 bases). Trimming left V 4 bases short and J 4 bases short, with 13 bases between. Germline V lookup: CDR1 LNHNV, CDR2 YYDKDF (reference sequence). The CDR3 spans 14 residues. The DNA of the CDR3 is TGTGCCACCAGCATTTTCAGGGGTTCCACTGAAGCTTTCTTT. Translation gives CATSIFRGSTEAFF.

The CDR3 DNA reads TGTGCCAGCAGCCCGAGGGACAGGGTGCAAAACGAGCAGTACTTC. It specifies CASSPRDRVQNEQYF. This rearrangement joins TRBV7-2 to TRBJ2-7; 9 bases match TRBD1. J gave up 5 bases and V 5 bases, and 10 bases lay outside the gene matches. The length of the CDR3 is 15 residues. Per the germline V gene, CDR1 is SGHTA and CDR2 is FQGNSA. The full variable domain, rest sourced from reference TRBV7-2 and TRBJ2-7, is GAGVSQSPSNKVTEKGKDVELRCDPISGHTALYWYRQSLGQGLEFLIYFQGNSAPDKSGLPSDRFSAERTGGSVSTLTIQRTQQEDSAVYLCASSPRDRVQNEQYFGPGTRLTVT.

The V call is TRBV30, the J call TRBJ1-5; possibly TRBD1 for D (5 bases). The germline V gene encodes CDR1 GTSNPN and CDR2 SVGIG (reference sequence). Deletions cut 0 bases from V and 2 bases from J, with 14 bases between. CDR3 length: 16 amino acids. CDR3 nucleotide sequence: TGTGCCTGGAGTGTGGGTTTGGGGGAAGGCAATCAGCCCCAGCATTTT. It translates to CAWSVGLGEGNQPQHF.

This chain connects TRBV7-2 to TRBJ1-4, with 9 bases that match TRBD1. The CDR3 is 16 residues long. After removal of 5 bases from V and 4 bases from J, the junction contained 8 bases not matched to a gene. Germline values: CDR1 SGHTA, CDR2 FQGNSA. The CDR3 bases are TGTGCCAGCAGCCCAAGGGGACAGGGCCTTAATGAAAAACTGTTTTTT. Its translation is CASSPRGQGLNEKLFF.

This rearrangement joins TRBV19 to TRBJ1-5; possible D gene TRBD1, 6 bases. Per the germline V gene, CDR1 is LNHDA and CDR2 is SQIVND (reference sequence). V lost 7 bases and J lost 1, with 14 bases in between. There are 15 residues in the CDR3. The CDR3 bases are TGTGCCAGTATACCAGGGGCTGGCAGCAATCAGCCCCAGCATTTT. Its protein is CASIPGAGSNQPQHF.

The CDR3 DNA sequence: TGTGCCAGCAGTTCCCCGGGAACCTCTGGGGCCAACGTCCTGACTTTC. It encodes CASSSPGTSGANVLTF. The rearrangement uses TRBV27 and TRBJ2-6; possible D gene TRBD2, 5 bases. CDR3 length: 16 residues. CDR1 and CDR2 (germline): MNHEY, SMNVEV (reference sequence). V was trimmed by 4 bases and J by 0 bases, leaving 10 bases between them.

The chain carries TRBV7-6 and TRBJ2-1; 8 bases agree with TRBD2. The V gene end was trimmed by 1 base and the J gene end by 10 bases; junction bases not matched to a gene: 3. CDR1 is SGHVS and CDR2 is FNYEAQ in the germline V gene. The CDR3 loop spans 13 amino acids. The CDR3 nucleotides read TGTGCCAGCAGCTTAGTAAGCGGGGGCGAGCAGTTCTTC. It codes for CASSLVSGGEQFF.

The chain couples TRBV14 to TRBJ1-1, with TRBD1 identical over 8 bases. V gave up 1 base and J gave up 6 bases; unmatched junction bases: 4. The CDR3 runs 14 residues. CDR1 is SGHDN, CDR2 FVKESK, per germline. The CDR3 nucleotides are TGTGCCAGCAGCCAAGCCACAGGGGGTTCTGAAGCTTTCTTT. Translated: CASSQATGGSEAFF.

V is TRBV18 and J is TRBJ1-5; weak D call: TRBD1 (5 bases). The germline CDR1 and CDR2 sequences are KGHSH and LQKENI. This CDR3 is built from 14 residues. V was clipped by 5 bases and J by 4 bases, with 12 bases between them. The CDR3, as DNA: TGTGCCAGCTCAGGCCAGGGAACAAATCAGCCCCAGCATTTT. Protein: CASSGQGTNQPQHF.

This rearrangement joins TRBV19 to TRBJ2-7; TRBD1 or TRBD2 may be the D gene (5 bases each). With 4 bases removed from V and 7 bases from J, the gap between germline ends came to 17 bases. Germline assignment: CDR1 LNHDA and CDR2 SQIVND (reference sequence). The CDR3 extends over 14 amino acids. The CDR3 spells CASSRGTQYREQYF. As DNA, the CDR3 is TGTGCCAGTAGTAGAGGGACCCAGTATCGAGAGCAGTACTTC.

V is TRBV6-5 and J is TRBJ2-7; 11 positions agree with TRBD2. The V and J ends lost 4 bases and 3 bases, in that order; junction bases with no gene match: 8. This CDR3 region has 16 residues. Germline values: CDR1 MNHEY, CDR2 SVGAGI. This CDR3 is CASSSPTSGENYEQYF. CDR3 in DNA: TGTGCCAGCAGTTCCCCGACTAGCGGGGAAAACTACGAGCAGTACTTC.

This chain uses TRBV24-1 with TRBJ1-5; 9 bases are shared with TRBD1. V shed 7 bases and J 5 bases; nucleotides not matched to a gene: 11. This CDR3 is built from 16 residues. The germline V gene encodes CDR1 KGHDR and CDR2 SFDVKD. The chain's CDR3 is CATRQFDRGDYQPQHF. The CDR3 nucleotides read TGTGCCACCAGGCAATTTGACAGGGGGGACTATCAGCCCCAGCATTTT.